This entry is about one T cell receptor beta chain. Its antigen is undetermined. TCRdb keeps only in-frame clones here, not all; method: immunoSEQ multiplex PCR. The sample yields about 31,000 clones, of which the top ten take up around 3%. This sample stems from a study of T cells in women clearing cervical HPV infection. Study as a whole: For cases, blood was sampled a median approximately 150 days after lesion detection, interquartile range about 90 to 200 days.

Study-level findings and limits: Repertoire richness, not evenness, was significantly elevated in CIN3+ cases versus controls.

The sequencing sample was made of blood buffy coat. This receptor was obtained from a woman between 18 and 75 years old with a cervical HPV16 infection that either progressed to CIN3+ or cleared (not recorded which).

Partial CDR3 DNA: TGTGCCAGTAGTAAGGGACAGGGGGATAGGCAGCCC. This gives the protein CASSKGQGDRQP. The whole CDR3 region reads CASSKGQGDRQPQHF. This chain connects TRBV19 to TRBJ1-5; TRBD1 matches 11 bases. The read is 3 residues too short to cover the CDR3 end, so that end is filled in from the germline J gene. V lost 4 bases, J lost 7 bases, and 6 bases stayed unmatched. CDR3 length: 15 residues. Germline-derived CDR1 and CDR2 are LNHDA and SQIVND (reference sequence).